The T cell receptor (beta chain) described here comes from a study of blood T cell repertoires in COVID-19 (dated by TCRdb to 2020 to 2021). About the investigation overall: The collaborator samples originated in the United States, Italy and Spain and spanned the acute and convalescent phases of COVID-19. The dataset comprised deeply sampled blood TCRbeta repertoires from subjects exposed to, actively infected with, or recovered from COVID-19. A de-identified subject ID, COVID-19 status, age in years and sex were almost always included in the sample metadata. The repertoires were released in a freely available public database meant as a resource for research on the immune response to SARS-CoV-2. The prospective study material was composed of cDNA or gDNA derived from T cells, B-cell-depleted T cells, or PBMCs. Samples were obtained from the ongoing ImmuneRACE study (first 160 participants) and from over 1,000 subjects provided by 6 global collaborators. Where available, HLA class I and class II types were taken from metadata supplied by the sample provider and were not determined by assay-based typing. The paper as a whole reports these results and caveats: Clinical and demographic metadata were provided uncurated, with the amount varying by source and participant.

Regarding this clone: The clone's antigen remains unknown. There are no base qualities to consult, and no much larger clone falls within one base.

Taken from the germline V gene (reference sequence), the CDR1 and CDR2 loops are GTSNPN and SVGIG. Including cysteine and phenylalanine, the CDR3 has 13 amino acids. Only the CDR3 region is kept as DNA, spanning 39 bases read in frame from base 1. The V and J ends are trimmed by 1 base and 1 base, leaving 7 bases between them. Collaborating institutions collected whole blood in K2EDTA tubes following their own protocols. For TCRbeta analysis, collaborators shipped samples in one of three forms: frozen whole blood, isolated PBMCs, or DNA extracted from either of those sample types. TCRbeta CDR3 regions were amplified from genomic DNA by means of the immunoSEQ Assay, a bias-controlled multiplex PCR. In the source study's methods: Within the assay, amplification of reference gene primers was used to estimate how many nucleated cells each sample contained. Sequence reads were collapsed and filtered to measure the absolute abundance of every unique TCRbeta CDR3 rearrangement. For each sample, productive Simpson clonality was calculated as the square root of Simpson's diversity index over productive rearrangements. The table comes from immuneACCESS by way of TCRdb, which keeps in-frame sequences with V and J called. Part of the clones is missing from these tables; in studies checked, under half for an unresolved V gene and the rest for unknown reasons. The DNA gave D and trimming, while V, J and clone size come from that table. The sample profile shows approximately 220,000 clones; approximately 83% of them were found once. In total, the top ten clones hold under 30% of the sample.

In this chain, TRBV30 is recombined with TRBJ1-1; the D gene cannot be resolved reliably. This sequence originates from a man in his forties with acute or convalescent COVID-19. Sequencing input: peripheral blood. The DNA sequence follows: TGTGCCTGGAGTGGGGCCGAGAACACTGAAGCTTTCTTT. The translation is CAWSGAENTEAFF.